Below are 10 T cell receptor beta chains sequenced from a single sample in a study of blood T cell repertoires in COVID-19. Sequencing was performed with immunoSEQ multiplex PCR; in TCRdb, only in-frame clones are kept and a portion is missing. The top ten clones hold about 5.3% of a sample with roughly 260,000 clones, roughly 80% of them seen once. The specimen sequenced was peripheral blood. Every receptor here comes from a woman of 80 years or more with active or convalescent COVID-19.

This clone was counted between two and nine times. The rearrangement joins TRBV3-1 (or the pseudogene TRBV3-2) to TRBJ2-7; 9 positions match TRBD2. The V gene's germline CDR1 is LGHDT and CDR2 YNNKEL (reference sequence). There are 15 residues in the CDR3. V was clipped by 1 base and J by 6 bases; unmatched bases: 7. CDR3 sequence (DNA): TGTGCCAGCAGCCAAGCGCAGACTAGCGGAAGCGAGCAGTACTTC. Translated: CASSQAQTSGSEQYF.

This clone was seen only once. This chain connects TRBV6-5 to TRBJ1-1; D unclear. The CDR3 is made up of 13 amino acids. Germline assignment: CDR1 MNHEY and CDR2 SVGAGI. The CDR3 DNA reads TGTGCTAGCCGGGCGGGGTGGGGCACTGAAGCTTTCTTT. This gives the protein CASRAGWGTEAFF.

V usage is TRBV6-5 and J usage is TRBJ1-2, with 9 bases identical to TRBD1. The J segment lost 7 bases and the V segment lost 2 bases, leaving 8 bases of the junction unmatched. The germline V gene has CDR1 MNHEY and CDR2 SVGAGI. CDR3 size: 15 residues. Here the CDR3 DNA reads TGTGCCAGCAGTTACGGGACCCCGGGACAGGGTGGCTACACCTTC. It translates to CASSYGTPGQGGYTF.

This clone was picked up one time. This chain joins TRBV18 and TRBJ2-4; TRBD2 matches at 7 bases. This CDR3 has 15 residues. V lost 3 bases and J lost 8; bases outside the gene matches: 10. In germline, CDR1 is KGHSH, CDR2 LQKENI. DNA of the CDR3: TGTGCCAGCTCACCTGAGCGGGGAGGAATACACATTCAGTACTTC. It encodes CASSPERGGIHIQYF.

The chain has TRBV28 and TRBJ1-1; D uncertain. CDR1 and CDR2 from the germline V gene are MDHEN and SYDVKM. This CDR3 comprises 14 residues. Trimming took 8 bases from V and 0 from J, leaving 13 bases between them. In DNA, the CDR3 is TGTGCCAGCCCTCCGGCCGGGTTGAACACTGAAGCTTTCTTT. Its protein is CASPPAGLNTEAFF.

The CDR3 reads CASSPDLSGRYEQYF. As DNA, the CDR3 is TGTGCCAGTAGTCCGGACCTAAGCGGGAGGTACGAGCAGTACTTC. The V and J genes are TRBV19 and TRBJ2-7; 9 nucleotides line up with TRBD2. Germline V gives CDR1 LNHDA, CDR2 SQIVND (reference sequence). The CDR3 contains 15 residues. V shed 5 bases and J 4 bases; nucleotides not matched to a gene: 9.

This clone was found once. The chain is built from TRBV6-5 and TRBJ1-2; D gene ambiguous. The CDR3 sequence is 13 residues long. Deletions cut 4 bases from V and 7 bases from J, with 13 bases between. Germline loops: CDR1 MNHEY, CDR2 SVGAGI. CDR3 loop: CASSLSREGGYTF. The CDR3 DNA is TGTGCCAGCAGTTTATCTCGGGAGGGTGGCTACACCTTC.

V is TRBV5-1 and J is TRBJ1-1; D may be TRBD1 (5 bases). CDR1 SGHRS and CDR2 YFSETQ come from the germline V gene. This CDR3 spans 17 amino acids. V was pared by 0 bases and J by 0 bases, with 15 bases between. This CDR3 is CASSLAVTEPLNTEAFF. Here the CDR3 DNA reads TGCGCCAGCAGCTTGGCTGTGACAGAACCACTGAACACTGAAGCTTTCTTT.

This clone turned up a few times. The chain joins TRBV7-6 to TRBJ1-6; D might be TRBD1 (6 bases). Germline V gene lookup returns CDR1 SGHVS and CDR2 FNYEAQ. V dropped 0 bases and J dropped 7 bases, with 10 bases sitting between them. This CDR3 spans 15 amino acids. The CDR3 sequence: CASSLADRTNSPLHF. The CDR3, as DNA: TGTGCCAGCAGCTTAGCGGACAGAACCAATTCACCCCTCCACTTT.

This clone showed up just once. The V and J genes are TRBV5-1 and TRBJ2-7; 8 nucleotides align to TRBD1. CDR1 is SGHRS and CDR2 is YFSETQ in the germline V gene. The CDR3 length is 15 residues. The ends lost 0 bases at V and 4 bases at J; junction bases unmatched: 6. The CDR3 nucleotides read TGCGCCAGCAGCTTGGTAACAGGGGGGAATTACGAGCAGTACTTC. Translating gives CASSLVTGGNYEQYF.